This TCR beta chain emerged from a study of blood T cell repertoires in COVID-19. Looking at the study overall: Samples came from the United States, Italy and Spain, spanning acute and convalescent COVID-19. In each case, the material was cDNA or gDNA derived from T cells, B-cell-depleted T cells, or PBMCs.

Only a few counts were recorded for this clone. In the original analysis: Quantification of nucleated cells was approximated via reference gene primer amplification. Sequencing was performed with immunoSEQ multiplex PCR; in TCRdb, only in-frame clones are kept and a portion is missing. The D gene and trimming were derived from the DNA, and the V and J assignments and clone size from that table. The sample yields 120,000 or so clones, approximately 74% seen once. Germline V gene sequence: CDR1 SGHVS, CDR2 FNYEAQ. V gave up 4 bases and J gave up 0 bases; unmatched junction bases: 6. The CDR3 sequence is 16 residues long.

This chain uses TRBV7-6 with TRBJ1-1, with 9 bases identical to TRBD1. Sequencing was performed on peripheral blood. The receptor comes from a man aged 60 to 69 with acute or convalescent COVID-19. CDR3 amino acids: CASSSGQGRMNTEAFF. For the CDR3, the DNA is TGTGCCAGCAGCTCCGGACAGGGGAGGATGAACACTGAAGCTTTCTTT.